The present entry profiles one TCR beta chain with its context. These data originate in a study of blood T cell repertoires in COVID-19. About the study: Collection of acute and convalescent COVID-19 samples took place in the United States, Italy and Spain. Sources were T cells, B-cell-depleted T cells, or PBMCs; the material itself was cDNA or gDNA.

Authors' methods: Reference gene primer amplification gave nucleated cell count estimates. The protocol was immunoSEQ multiplex PCR, while the TCRdb copy is restricted to in-frame clones and leaves out a portion. V and J calls and clone size are as listed in that table; D and trimming were resolved from the DNA. The sample has 120,000 or so clones; around 90% are singletons. CDR3 length equals 14 residues. CDR1 is SGHAT, CDR2 FQDESV, per germline (reference sequence). Trimming took off 2 bases at V and 2 bases at J, with 10 bases between the two ends. Specimen: peripheral blood. The sequence was collected from a human donor in a cohort sampled during active COVID-19. The J gene is TRBJ2-7, the V gene TRBV11-1; D might be TRBD2 (5 bases). CDR3 bases: TGTGCCAGCAGCTTAAGGGAGTCAGCCTACGAGCAGTACTTC. Translating it yields CASSLRESAYEQYF.